This T cell receptor beta chain was captured by sequencing in a study of blood T cell repertoires in COVID-19. Study summary: The analysed material was cDNA or gDNA that came from T cells, B-cell-depleted T cells, or PBMCs.

Here immunoSEQ multiplex PCR was the method, and the copy in TCRdb shows in-frame clones only, minus some. The top ten clones hold about 8.4% of a sample with over 150,000 clones, roughly 88% of them seen once. This CDR3 comprises 14 residues. CDR1 SGHNT and CDR2 YYREEE come from the germline V gene (reference sequence). V lost 0 bases, J lost 2 bases, and 8 bases lay in between. Assignment of participants to cohorts was predicated upon participant-reported clinical history. The TCR was taken from a woman under 30 who had recovered from COVID-19. The chain links TRBV5-4 to TRBJ2-5; D call uncertain. The specimen was PBMCs or T cells enriched from blood (not recorded which). CDR3 sequence: CASSLVSSQETQYF. The CDR3 DNA follows: TGTGCCAGCAGCTTGGTTTCCAGTCAAGAGACCCAGTACTTC.